This entry features one T cell receptor (beta chain) sequence. This entry belongs to a study of blood T cell repertoires in COVID-19. The CDR3 covers 13 residues. Trimming took 6 bases from V and 9 from J; bases not matched to a gene: 5. The method was immunoSEQ multiplex PCR; TCRdb's version includes in-frame clones alone and lacks a portion of them. The repertoire holds about 200,000 clones, with roughly 81% as singletons. The sequenced sample consisted of peripheral blood. This chain links TRBV12-3 or TRBV12-4 with TRBJ1-6, with 7 bases fitting TRBD1. This TCR came from a woman of 80 years or more with acute or convalescent COVID-19. CDR3 residues: CASSGTALSPLHF. DNA of the CDR3: TGTGCCAGCAGCGGGACAGCCCTTTCACCCCTCCACTTT.